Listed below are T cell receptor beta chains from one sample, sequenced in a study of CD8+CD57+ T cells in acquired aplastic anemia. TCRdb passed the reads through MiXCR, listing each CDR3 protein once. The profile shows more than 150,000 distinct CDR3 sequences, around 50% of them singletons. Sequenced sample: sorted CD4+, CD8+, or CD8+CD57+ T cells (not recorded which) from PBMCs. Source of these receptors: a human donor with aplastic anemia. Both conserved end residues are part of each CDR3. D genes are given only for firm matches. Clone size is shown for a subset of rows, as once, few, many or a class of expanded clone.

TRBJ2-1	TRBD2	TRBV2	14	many	TGTGCCAGCAGTGTATCCCTAGCGGGGAATGAGCAGTTCTTC	CASSVSLAGNEQFF
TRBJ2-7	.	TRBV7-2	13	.	TGTGCCAGCAGCTTCCCGACCGCCTACGAGCAGTACTTC	CASSFPTAYEQYF
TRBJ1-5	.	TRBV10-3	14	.	TGTGCCATCAGTGAGTCGGCTTACCATCAGCCCCAGCATTTT	CAISESAYHQPQHF
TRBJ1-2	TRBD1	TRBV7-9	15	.	TGTGCCAGCAGCTTAGGGGGACAGGGTCACTATGGCTACACCTTC	CASSLGGQGHYGYTF
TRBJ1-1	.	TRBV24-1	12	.	TGTGCCCCTGGGACTAGCGGGGTTGAAGCTTTCTTT	CAPGTSGVEAFF
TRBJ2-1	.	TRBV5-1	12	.	TGCGCCAGCAGCCGAAACCGACCTGAGCAGTTCTTC	CASSRNRPEQFF
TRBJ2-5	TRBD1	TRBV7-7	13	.	TGTGCTAGCAGCTGGGACAGGAGGGAGACCCAGTACTTC	CASSWDRRETQYF
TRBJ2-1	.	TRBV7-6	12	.	TGTGCCAGCGGCTTACGCGTCGATGAGCAGTTCTTC	CASGLRVDEQFF
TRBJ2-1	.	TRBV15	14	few	TGTGCCACCAGCAGAGGTACTAGGCACAATGAGCAGTTCTTC	CATSRGTRHNEQFF
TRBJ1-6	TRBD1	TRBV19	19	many	TGTGCCAGTAGTGCAATAGGAGTGTCGACAGGGAGCTATAATTCACCCCTCCACTTT	CASSAIGVSTGSYNSPLHF
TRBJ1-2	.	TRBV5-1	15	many	TGCGCCAGCAGCTTGGCCGCTGGACGGCAGTATGGCTACACCTTC	CASSLAAGRQYGYTF
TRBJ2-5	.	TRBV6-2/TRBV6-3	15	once	TGTGTCAGCCTTGGAGGGGGGGGCCTACTGCAGACCCAGTACTTC	CVSLGGGGLLQTQYF
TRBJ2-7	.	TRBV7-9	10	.	TGTGCCAGCAGCTTAGACGAGCAGTACTTC	CASSLDEQYF
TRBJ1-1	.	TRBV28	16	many	TGTGCCAGCAGTTCCTCCTCGTTATCCGTAAACACTGAAGCTTTCTTT	CASSSSSLSVNTEAFF
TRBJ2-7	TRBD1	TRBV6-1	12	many	TGTGCCAGCAGTGGGGGACAGTACGAGCAGTACTTC	CASSGGQYEQYF
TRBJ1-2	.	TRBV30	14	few	TGTGCCCGGTCGGAGGGCGGCAGGGTGGATGGCTACACCTTC	CARSEGGRVDGYTF
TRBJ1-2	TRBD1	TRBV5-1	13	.	TGCGCCAGCAGCCAGGGGGGGAACTATGGCTACACCTTC	CASSQGGNYGYTF
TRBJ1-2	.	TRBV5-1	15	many	TGCGCCAGCAGCTTGGTGACGGGGACCGACTATGGCTACACCTTC	CASSLVTGTDYGYTF
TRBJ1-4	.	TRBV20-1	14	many	TGCAGTGCTAGAAACACGGGAGATAATGAAAAACTGTTTTTT	CSARNTGDNEKLFF
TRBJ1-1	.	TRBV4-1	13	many	TGCGCCAGCAGCGACCAGGGGACCACTGAAGCTTTCTTT	CASSDQGTTEAFF
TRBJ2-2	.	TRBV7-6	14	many	TGTGCCAGCAGCTTAATGGGGCTCACCGGGGAGCTGTTTTTT	CASSLMGLTGELFF
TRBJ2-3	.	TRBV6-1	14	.	TGTGCCAGCACTCCGTGGGGGGGCACAGATACGCAGTATTTT	CASTPWGGTDTQYF
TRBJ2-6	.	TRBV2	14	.	TGTGCCAGCCAGATAGTGACTGGGGCCAACGTCCTGACTTTC	CASQIVTGANVLTF
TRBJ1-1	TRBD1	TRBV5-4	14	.	TGTGCCAGCAGCTCCCTACAGGGGCGCACTGAAGCTTTCTTT	CASSSLQGRTEAFF
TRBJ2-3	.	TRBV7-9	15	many	TGTGCCAGCAGCAAACAGGGGGGAGGGACAGATACGCAGTATTTT	CASSKQGGGTDTQYF
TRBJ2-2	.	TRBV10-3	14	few	TGTGCCATATCTAGCGTTGTGTCCCCCGGGGAGCTGTTTTTT	CAISSVVSPGELFF
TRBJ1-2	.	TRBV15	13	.	TGTGCCACCAGCCTCGAGAAGCAGTCTGGCTACACCTTC	CATSLEKQSGYTF
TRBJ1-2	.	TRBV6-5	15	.	TGTGCCAGCAGTTACACCCTGGACTTACTCAATGGCTACACCTTC	CASSYTLDLLNGYTF
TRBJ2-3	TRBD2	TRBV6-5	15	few	TGTGCCAGCAGTTTAAGCGGGGCCCGGGCAGATACGCAGTATTTT	CASSLSGARADTQYF
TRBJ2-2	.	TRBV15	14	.	TGTGCCACCAGCAGGGACACAAGCACCGGGGAGCTGTTTTTT	CATSRDTSTGELFF
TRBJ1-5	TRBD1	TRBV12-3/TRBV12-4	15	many	TGTGCCAGCAGTTTAGCGCAAGGACAGGGAATGCCCCAGCATTTT	CASSLAQGQGMPQHF
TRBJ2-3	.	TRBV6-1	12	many	TGTGCCAGCAGGGAGAGCACAGATACGCAGTATTTT	CASRESTDTQYF
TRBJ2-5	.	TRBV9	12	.	TGTGCCAGCAGTTATGGAATGGGGACCCAGTACTTC	CASSYGMGTQYF
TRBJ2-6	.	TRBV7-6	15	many	TGTGCCAGCAGCTTGGACCACTCTGGGGCCAACGTCCTGACTTTC	CASSLDHSGANVLTF
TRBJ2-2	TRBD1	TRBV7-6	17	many	TGTGCCAGCAGCTCCCGGACAGGGACAGGTCGAACCGGGGAGCTGTTTTTT	CASSSRTGTGRTGELFF
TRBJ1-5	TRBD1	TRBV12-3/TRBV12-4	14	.	TGTGCCAGCAGTGTGGCAGGGGGCCGTCAGCCCCAGCATTTT	CASSVAGGRQPQHF
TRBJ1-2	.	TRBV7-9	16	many	TGTGCCAGCAGCTTAGGGCAGGGGCCCACTAACTATGGCTACACCTTC	CASSLGQGPTNYGYTF
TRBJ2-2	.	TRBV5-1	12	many	TGCGCCAGCAGAATGGGGCTTTCGGAGCTGTTTTTT	CASRMGLSELFF
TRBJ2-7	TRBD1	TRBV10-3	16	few	TGTGCCAGCAGACGCCATACGGCAGGGGGCTCCTACGAGCAGTACTTC	CASRRHTAGGSYEQYF
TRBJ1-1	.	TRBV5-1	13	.	TGCGCCAGCATGGAGGGCTCGAACACTGAAGCTTTCTTT	CASMEGSNTEAFF
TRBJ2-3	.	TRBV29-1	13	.	TGCAGCGTTGACCCCAAAAGCACAGATACGCAGTATTTT	CSVDPKSTDTQYF